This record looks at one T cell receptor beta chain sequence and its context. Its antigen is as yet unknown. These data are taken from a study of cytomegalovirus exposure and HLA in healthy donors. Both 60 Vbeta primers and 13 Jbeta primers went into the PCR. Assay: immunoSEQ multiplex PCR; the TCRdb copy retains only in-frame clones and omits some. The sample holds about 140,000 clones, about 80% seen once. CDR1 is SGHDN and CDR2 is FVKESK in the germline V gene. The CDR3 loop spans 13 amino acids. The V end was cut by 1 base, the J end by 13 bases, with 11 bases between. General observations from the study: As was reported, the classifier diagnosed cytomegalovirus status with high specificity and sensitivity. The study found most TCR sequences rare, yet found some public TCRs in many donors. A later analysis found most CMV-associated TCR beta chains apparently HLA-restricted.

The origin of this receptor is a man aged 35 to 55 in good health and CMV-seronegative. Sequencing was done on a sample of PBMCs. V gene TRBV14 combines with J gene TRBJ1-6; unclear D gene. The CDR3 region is CASSQAPFLPLHF. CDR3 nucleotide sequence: TGTGCCAGCAGCCAAGCCCCCTTCCTCCCCCTCCACTTT. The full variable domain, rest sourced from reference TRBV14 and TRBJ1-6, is EAGVTQFPSHSVIEKGQTVTLRCDPISGHDNLYWYRRVMGKEIKFLLHFVKESKQDESGMPNNRFLAERTGGTYSTLKVQPAELEDSGVYFCASSQAPFLPLHFGNGTRLTVT.